This TCR beta chain was recorded in a study of blood T cell repertoires in COVID-19. With 4 bases removed from V and 6 bases from J, the gap between germline ends came to 20 bases. CDR1 and CDR2 from the germline V gene are SGHTS and YDEGEE. This CDR3 region has 17 residues. As handled by the study authors: Amplification with reference gene primers provided the estimates of nucleated cell counts. The method was immunoSEQ multiplex PCR; TCRdb's version includes in-frame clones alone and lacks a portion of them. D and trimming were read from the DNA, whereas the V and J calls and clone size are those reported in that table. The sample has approximately 210,000 clones, about 85% seen once.

The material sequenced was peripheral blood. The rearrangement joins TRBV5-8 to TRBJ1-6; D uncertain. The sequence derives from a man in his forties with acute or convalescent COVID-19. CDR3 nucleotide sequence: TGTGCCAGCAGCAGCGGACGGGCACCCACTTCTAATTCACCCCTCCACTTT. Translation: CASSSGRAPTSNSPLHF.